Shown below are 31 T cell receptor beta chains from a single sample sequenced in a study of blood T cell repertoires in COVID-19. This table comes from immunoSEQ multiplex PCR, and its TCRdb copy is limited to in-frame clones, with some not included. The sample lists 180,000 or so clones, roughly 79% occurring once. Input material: peripheral blood. The receptors stem from a human donor with acute or convalescent COVID-19. The donor label of this sample is uncertain.

V and J are TRBV4-1 and TRBJ2-2, with D possibly TRBD1 on 6 matching bases. The CDR3 loop spans 13 amino acids. CDR1 is MGHRA and CDR2 is YSYEKL in the germline V gene. Trimming cost V 10 bases and J 2 bases, with 11 bases left between them. The DNA of the CDR3 is TGCGCCACTCGGGACATTAACACCGGGGAGCTGTTTTTT. Its translation is CATRDINTGELFF.

The gene calls are TRBV5-4 and TRBJ2-3; TRBD2 aligns across 8 bases. V shed 0 bases, J shed 6 bases, and the junction held 9 bases outside the gene matches. The germline V gene has CDR1 SGHNT and CDR2 YYREEE (reference sequence). CDR3 size: 16 residues. CDR3 region: CASSLAPVAGQDTQYF. CDR3 DNA: TGTGCCAGCAGCTTGGCCCCGGTAGCGGGGCAGGATACGCAGTATTTT.

The CDR3 protein is CASSLIYQREETQYF. The CDR3 DNA reads TGTGCCAGCAGCTTAATATACCAGCGGGAAGAGACCCAGTACTTC. The chain combines TRBV7-2 with TRBJ2-5; D perhaps matches TRBD2 (6 bases). This CDR3 has 15 residues. V was trimmed by 2 bases and J by 3 bases, leaving 13 bases between them. Per the germline V gene, CDR1 is SGHTA and CDR2 is FQGNSA.

V and J are TRBV3-1 (or the pseudogene TRBV3-2) and TRBJ2-7, with 10 bases identical to TRBD1. With 5 bases clipped from V and 5 bases from J, the junction kept 6 bases outside the gene matches. The CDR3 sequence is 14 residues long. Germline V gives CDR1 LGHDT, CDR2 YNNKEL (reference sequence). The DNA for the CDR3 is TGTGCCAGCAGCACCCGGGACAGGGGCCACGAGCAGTACTTC. It translates to CASSTRDRGHEQYF.

This clone was observed a few times. The chain combines TRBV29-1 with TRBJ1-2; tentatively, D is TRBD1 (6 bases). The CDR3 has 13 residues. Germline CDR1 SQVTM, CDR2 ANQGSEA. With 3 bases removed from V and 2 bases from J, the gap between germline ends came to 10 bases. The CDR3 region has the DNA TGCAGCGTTGATGGGGGCCTAAACTATGGCTACACCTTC. It yields the protein CSVDGGLNYGYTF.

A few counts support this clone. The genes are TRBV7-9 and TRBJ1-6; 7 nucleotides agree with TRBD1. Per germline, CDR1 SEHNR and CDR2 FQNEAQ (reference sequence). The CDR3 is made up of 16 amino acids. With 5 bases clipped from V and 6 bases from J, the junction kept 10 bases outside the gene matches. Here the CDR3 reads CASSPGVQGGNSPLHF. The CDR3 DNA reads TGTGCCAGCAGCCCCGGAGTCCAGGGGGGTAATTCACCCCTCCACTTT.

V is TRBV19 and J is TRBJ2-1, with 9 bases identical to TRBD2. The length of the CDR3 is 16 residues. Germline lookup yields CDR1 LNHDA and CDR2 SQIVND (reference sequence). The ends lost 3 bases at V and 4 bases at J; junction bases unmatched: 7. The CDR3 DNA sequence: TGTGCCAGTAGTATTACCTCACTAGCGGGTTACAATGAGCAGTTCTTC. Translating gives CASSITSLAGYNEQFF.

This clone occurred a few times. V gene TRBV4-2 combines with J gene TRBJ2-5, with 10 bases aligning to TRBD1. The germline CDR1 and CDR2 sequences are LGHNA and YNFKEQ. V shed 1 base and J 5 bases; nucleotides not matched to a gene: 7. The CDR3 totals 16 residues. Here the CDR3 DNA reads TGTGCCAGCAGCCAAGCCGCGACAGGGGGCGGGGAGACCCAGTACTTC. This codes for CASSQAATGGGETQYF.

V and J are TRBV2 and TRBJ2-1, with D unresolved. This CDR3 contains 10 residues. Trimming took 6 bases from V and 10 from J, leaving 7 bases between them. CDR1 SNHLY and CDR2 FYNNEI come from the germline V gene. CDR3: CASSQREQFF. DNA of the CDR3: TGTGCCAGCAGCCAGAGGGAGCAGTTCTTC. Together with reference TRBV2 and TRBJ2-1, the CDR3 gives the full variable domain: EPEVTQTPSHQVTQMGQEVILRCVPISNHLYFYWYRQILGQKVEFLVSFYNNEISEKSEIFDDQFSVERPDGSNFTLKIRSTKLEDSAMYFCASSQREQFFGPGTRLTVL.

CDR3: CASSQEATSGIAKNIQYF. CDR3 DNA: TGTGCCAGCAGCCAAGAAGCGACTAGCGGGATAGCCAAAAACATTCAGTACTTC. The rearrangement links TRBV3-1 (or the pseudogene TRBV3-2) to TRBJ2-4; 11 nucleotides agree with TRBD2. This CDR3 has 18 amino acids. Germline V CDR1 and CDR2: LGHDT, YNNKEL (reference sequence). Trimming removed 0 bases from V and 0 bases from J; junction bases left unmatched: 4.

This chain connects TRBV15 to TRBJ2-7, with D possibly matching TRBD1 (6 bases). Germline V gives CDR1 LNHNV, CDR2 YYDKDF (reference sequence). This CDR3 spans 12 amino acids. V was shortened by 4 bases and J by 6 bases, with 10 bases between the two germline ends. The CDR3 region has the DNA TGTGCCACCAGCAAGGGGGAACGCGAGCAGTACTTC. Amino acid sequence: CATSKGEREQYF.

The genes are TRBV19 and TRBJ1-3; the D is unclear. The ends were cut back, 7 bases at V and 1 base at J, with 14 bases in the middle. Germline CDR1 LNHDA, CDR2 SQIVND (reference sequence). The CDR3 is 15 amino acids. The CDR3 sequence: CASTRDSMSGNTIYF. CDR3 nucleotide sequence: TGTGCCAGTACGAGGGATAGTATGTCTGGAAACACCATATATTTT.

The chain links TRBV28 to TRBJ2-3; D is possibly TRBD2 (6 bases). Between the trimmed V and J ends, which lost 10 bases and 3 bases, there was a span of 23 bases. Germline V CDR1 and CDR2: MDHEN, SYDVKM. The CDR3 runs 16 residues. The CDR3 sequence is CATSLRGGKVTDTQYF. In nucleotides, the CDR3 is TGTGCCACCTCGTTGAGGGGCGGGAAGGTGACAGATACGCAGTATTTT.

V usage is TRBV5-4 and J usage is TRBJ2-5; 8 bases line up with TRBD1. Germline-derived CDR1 and CDR2 are SGHNT and YYREEE (reference sequence). With V trimmed by 0 bases and J by 3 bases, 10 bases remained unmatched. CDR3 length: 17 amino acids. The CDR3 here is CASSLAGQGTIKETQYF. The CDR3 nucleotides read TGTGCCAGCAGCTTGGCTGGACAGGGAACGATTAAAGAGACCCAGTACTTC.

In its sample, this clone was seen a few times. The V and J genes are TRBV7-8 and TRBJ1-1, with D possibly being TRBD1 (6 bases). CDR1 and CDR2 (germline): SGHVS, FQNEAQ. V was trimmed by 2 bases and J by 8 bases, leaving 9 bases between them. The CDR3 consists of 12 residues. The CDR3 region is CASSLIGQEAFF. CDR3 DNA: TGTGCCAGCAGCTTAATTGGACAGGAAGCTTTCTTT.

The CDR3 sequence is CATSKPGLAELTDTQYF. The CDR3, as DNA: TGTGCCACCAGCAAGCCGGGACTAGCGGAGCTCACAGATACGCAGTATTTT. This sequence joins TRBV15 and TRBJ2-3, with 11 bases aligning to TRBD2. V lost 4 bases, J lost 2 bases, and 8 bases stayed unmatched. Looked up from germline, CDR1 is LNHNV and CDR2 is YYDKDF (reference sequence). The CDR3 loop spans 17 amino acids. Drawing the rest from reference TRBV15 and TRBJ2-3, the complete variable domain is DAMVIQNPRYQVTQFGKPVTLSCSQTLNHNVMYWYQQKSSQAPKLLFHYYDKDFNNEADTPDNFQSRRPNTSFCFLDIRSPGLGDTAMYLCATSKPGLAELTDTQYFGPGTRLTVL.

The chain employs TRBV2 and TRBJ1-2; no definite D call. Trimming removed 3 bases from V and 8 bases from J, with 4 bases in between. Germline V lookup: CDR1 SNHLY, CDR2 FYNNEI. This CDR3 region has 10 residues. In DNA form, the CDR3 reads TGTGCCAGCAGTGATGGCGGCTACACCTTC. Protein: CASSDGGYTF.

J is TRBJ1-1 and V is TRBV18, with 11 nucleotides matching TRBD1. CDR1 and CDR2 from the germline V gene are KGHSH and LQKENI. After removal of 6 bases from V and 10 bases from J, the junction contained 10 bases not matched to a gene. CDR3 length equals 14 residues. The chain's CDR3 is CASSVDRGLRGAFF. CDR3 DNA sequence: TGTGCCAGCTCGGTGGACAGGGGGCTACGAGGAGCTTTCTTT. The full variable domain, with the rest looked up from reference TRBV18 and TRBJ1-1, is NAGVMQNPRHLVRRRGQEARLRCSPMKGHSHVYWYRQLPEEGLKFMVYLQKENIIDESGMPKERFSAEFPKEGPSILRIQQVVRGDSAAYFCASSVDRGLRGAFFGQGTRLTVV.

The chain couples TRBV4-2 to TRBJ2-7; D not certain. Germline lookup yields CDR1 LGHNA and CDR2 YNFKEQ. Between the trimmed V and J ends, which lost 0 bases and 7 bases, there was a span of 13 bases. This CDR3 comprises 14 residues. As DNA, the CDR3 is TGTGCCAGCAGCCAAGATGGCCAAGCGAGGGAGCAGTACTTC. It yields the protein CASSQDGQAREQYF.

The rearrangement joins TRBV18 to TRBJ1-2; TRBD1 matches at 7 bases. From germline, CDR1 is KGHSH and CDR2 LQKENI. This CDR3 has 14 residues. The J segment lost 7 bases and the V segment lost 1 base, leaving 6 bases of the junction unmatched. The CDR3 DNA is TGTGCCAGCTCACCACGAGGGACAGACATTGGCTACACCTTC. It translates to CASSPRGTDIGYTF.

The chain uses TRBV7-9 and TRBJ2-7; tentative D call: TRBD1 (5 bases). The V end was cut by 4 bases, the J end by 6 bases, with 10 bases between. Germline CDR1 and CDR2: SEHNR and FQNEAQ (reference sequence). CDR3 size: 12 residues. CDR3 residues: CASSSTGSEQYF. The CDR3 nucleotides are TGTGCCAGCAGCTCTACAGGTTCCGAGCAGTACTTC.

In regard to this clone: Other DNA sequences of this sample code for an identical CDR3. The chain carries TRBV18 and TRBJ1-6; TRBD1 matches 8 bases. The germline V gene has CDR1 KGHSH and CDR2 LQKENI. Trimming at V came to 1 base and at J to 10 bases, leaving 3 bases not matched to a gene. The CDR3 extends over 14 amino acids. As DNA, the CDR3 is TGTGCCAGCTCACCACTGACAGGGGACTCACCCCTCCACTTT. Translation gives CASSPLTGDSPLHF.

This clone has only a few counts. V gene TRBV11-2 combines with J gene TRBJ2-7, with D maybe TRBD2 (6 bases). Per germline, CDR1 SGHAT and CDR2 FQNNGV. The CDR3 covers 17 residues. With 1 base removed from V and 2 bases from J, the gap between germline ends came to 18 bases. CDR3 in DNA: TGTGCCAGCAGCTTAGTGACGTGGGGGGTGAGCACCTACGAGCAGTACTTC. Protein: CASSLVTWGVSTYEQYF.

The rearrangement uses TRBV2 and TRBJ1-3; TRBD1 matches at 7 bases. The CDR3 has 15 residues. With V trimmed by 6 bases and J by 3 bases, 8 bases remained unmatched. Per the germline V gene, CDR1 is SNHLY and CDR2 is FYNNEI. CDR3: CASRGGRVLGNTIYF. The CDR3 DNA reads TGTGCCAGCAGAGGGGGCAGGGTGCTTGGAAACACCATATATTTT.

This clone was observed a handful of times. The chain combines TRBV2 with TRBJ2-5; TRBD2 aligns across 9 bases. V was clipped by 7 bases and J by 5 bases; unmatched bases: 8. The germline gives CDR1 SNHLY, CDR2 FYNNEI. The CDR3 sequence is 14 residues long. The CDR3 here is CASTVAGVGETQYF. Written as DNA, the CDR3 is TGTGCCAGCACCGTAGCGGGAGTAGGGGAGACCCAGTACTTC.

J is TRBJ1-3 and V is TRBV28, with a tentative D call TRBD1 (5 bases). The CDR3 is 16 amino acids. The V and J ends lost 6 bases and 4 bases respectively, with 19 bases between them. Germline assignment: CDR1 MDHEN and CDR2 SYDVKM. CDR3 protein: CASSGRVGVGGNTIYF. In DNA, the CDR3 is TGTGCCAGCAGCGGCAGGGTGGGCGTAGGAGGAAACACCATATATTTT.

In regard to this clone: The same CDR3 arises from other DNA sequences in this sample as well. This chain uses TRBV2 with TRBJ2-6; D remains unclear. The CDR3 length is 12 residues. Germline V gene sequence: CDR1 SNHLY, CDR2 FYNNEI. The V end was cut by 6 bases, the J end by 3 bases, with 3 bases between. The CDR3 sequence is CASSLGANVLTF. For the CDR3, the DNA is TGTGCCAGCAGCCTTGGGGCCAACGTCCTGACTTTC.

V is TRBV11-2 and J is TRBJ1-5; 8 bases align to TRBD1. The trim removed 1 base at V and 0 bases at J, leaving 2 bases unmatched. The CDR3 runs to 16 residues. Per the germline V gene, CDR1 is SGHAT and CDR2 is FQNNGV. The CDR3 nucleotides are TGTGCCAGCAGCTTAGGACAGGGGCTTAGCAATCAGCCCCAGCATTTT. Translating gives CASSLGQGLSNQPQHF.

V is TRBV9 and J is TRBJ1-2; the match to TRBD1 covers 10 bases. This CDR3 comprises 16 residues. J lost 4 bases, V lost 0 bases, and 6 bases had no gene match. Looked up from germline, CDR1 is SGDLS and CDR2 is YYNGEE. The CDR3 sequence: CASSVAGTGVGYGYTF. In nucleotides, the CDR3 is TGTGCCAGCAGCGTAGCTGGGACAGGGGTTGGCTATGGCTACACCTTC.

This clone has more than one count but fewer than ten. The chain carries TRBV29-1 and TRBJ1-1, with D unresolved. Trimming cost V 7 bases and J 3 bases, with 6 bases left between them. The CDR3 spans 10 residues. Germline CDR1 SQVTM, CDR2 ANQGSEA. CDR3 in DNA: TGCAGCGGAGCGGACACTGAAGCTTTCTTT. Its translation is CSGADTEAFF.

This chain uses TRBV5-1 with TRBJ2-7; D remains ambiguous. CDR3 length equals 12 residues. CDR1 and CDR2 (germline): SGHRS, YFSETQ. V was pared by 2 bases and J by 2 bases, with 5 bases between. This CDR3 reads CASSFPAYEQYF. CDR3 in DNA: TGCGCCAGCAGCTTCCCGGCCTACGAGCAGTACTTC.